These 10 T cell receptor beta chains were all obtained from the same sample, sequenced in a study of T cells in Graves' hyperthyroidism and ophthalmopathy. Researchers took RNA transcripts and amplified the TCR beta CDR3 regions from them. The HTBI primer set served for first-round RT-PCR of the TCR CDR3. TCRdb re-called the multiplex PCR reads through MiXCR, storing one row per CDR3 protein. In the table there are 300,000 to 450,000 distinct CDR3 sequences, about 14% of which are singletons. The sample taken for sequencing was blood. These TCRs come from a young woman with Graves' ophthalmopathy.

The table lists this clonotype with many counts. This chain connects TRBV7-3 to TRBJ2-6; D is perhaps TRBD2 (5 bases). With 0 bases removed from V and 2 bases from J, the gap between germline ends came to 5 bases. This CDR3 spans 15 amino acids. Germline V gene lookup returns CDR1 SGHTA and CDR2 FQGTGA. The CDR3 loop is CASSLTGTGANVLTF. The DNA of the CDR3 is TGTGCCAGCAGCTTAACCGGGACTGGGGCCAACGTCCTGACTTTC.

At least ten counts were recorded for this clonotype. This rearrangement joins TRBV18 to TRBJ1-2, with 9 bases identical to TRBD1. CDR3 length equals 13 residues. CDR1 is KGHSH, CDR2 LQKENI, per germline. V shed 2 bases, J shed 6 bases, and the junction held 1 base outside the gene matches. CDR3 nucleotide sequence: TGTGCCAGCTCACCAGACAGGGGGGATGGCTACACCTTC. As protein: CASSPDRGDGYTF.

This clonotype was observed many times. This chain links TRBV7-2 with TRBJ1-3; unclear D gene. The V and J ends lost 6 bases and 4 bases respectively, with 13 bases between them. This CDR3 region has 14 residues. Germline V CDR1 and CDR2: SGHTA, FQGNSA. CDR3 region: CASRKTRSGNTIYF. In DNA form, the CDR3 reads TGTGCCAGCAGAAAGACACGGTCGGGAAACACCATATATTTT.

The chain joins TRBV5-1 to TRBJ2-5; 7 nucleotides line up with TRBD2. Trimming at V came to 1 base and at J to 4 bases, leaving 7 bases not matched to a gene. The CDR3 sequence is 15 residues long. Germline V lookup: CDR1 SGHRS, CDR2 YFSETQ. CDR3 protein: CASSLWAGDRETQYF. Written as DNA, the CDR3 is TGCGCCAGCAGCTTGTGGGCGGGAGATCGAGAGACCCAGTACTTC. Supplemented by reference TRBV5-1 and TRBJ2-5, the full variable domain reads KAGVTQTPRYLIKTRGQQVTLSCSPISGHRSVSWYQQTPGQGLQFLFEYFSETQRNKGNFPGRFSGRQFSNSRSEMNVSTLELGDSALYLCASSLWAGDRETQYFGPGTRLLVL.

V and J are TRBV5-1 and TRBJ2-6; D ambiguous. The CDR3 has 20 residues. Trimming left V 1 base short and J 0 bases short, with 20 bases between. The germline gives CDR1 SGHRS, CDR2 YFSETQ. This CDR3 is CASSLTFTASPNSGANVLTF. The CDR3 bases are TGCGCCAGCAGCTTGACTTTTACGGCGAGCCCAAACTCTGGGGCCAACGTCCTGACTTTC.

This clonotype was seen many times. The gene calls are TRBV6-1 and TRBJ1-5; a possible D gene is TRBD1 (6 bases). CDR3 length: 15 residues. The germline CDR1 and CDR2 sequences are MNHNS and SASEGT. Trimming stripped 7 bases from V and 6 bases from J, with 19 bases between. The DNA for the CDR3 is TGTGCCAGCAACCCCGGGGGGCAGGGTGGTCAGCCCCAGCATTTT. It yields the protein CASNPGGQGGQPQHF.

This chain uses TRBV5-6 with TRBJ2-2; the D gene is possibly TRBD2 (7 bases). The CDR3 length is 13 residues. Germline loops: CDR1 SGHDT, CDR2 YYEEEE. V was pared by 3 bases and J by 6 bases, with 9 bases between. The DNA of the CDR3 is TGTGCCAGCAGCTCCGGGGGGCCCGGGGAGCTGTTTTTT. Its translation is CASSSGGPGELFF.

This clonotype has ten or more counts. This rearrangement joins TRBV4-2 to TRBJ1-2; 10 nucleotides line up with TRBD1. Germline V lookup: CDR1 LGHNA, CDR2 YNFKEQ. V lost 6 bases to trimming and J lost 4 bases; unmatched junction nucleotides: 8. The CDR3 sequence is 15 residues long. The CDR3 coding sequence is TGTGCCAGCAGGGACGGAAGGACAGGGGGCTATGGCTACACCTTC. Translation: CASRDGRTGGYGYTF.

The J gene is TRBJ2-7, the V gene TRBV6-5; D unresolved. The CDR3 extends over 15 amino acids. Germline loops: CDR1 MNHEY, CDR2 SVGAGI. With 0 bases removed from V and 6 bases from J, the gap between germline ends came to 15 bases. CDR3 coding DNA: TGTGCCAGCAGTTACTCGCTATTTGCATCGGGCGAGCAGTACTTC. It is translated as CASSYSLFASGEQYF.

This clonotype was counted at least ten times. This sequence joins TRBV12-3 or TRBV12-4 and TRBJ2-3; no reliable D call. The CDR3 totals 11 residues. V lost 3 bases, J lost 7 bases, and 5 bases lay in between. CDR3 in amino acids: CASSLQHTQYF. In DNA form, the CDR3 reads TGTGCCAGCAGTTTGCAGCATACGCAGTATTTT.